This T cell receptor beta chain was recovered during a study of early T cells in non-severe SARS-CoV-2 infection. Whole-study results and caveats: Missing private and CD4 specificities, VDJdb matching favored anti-spike CD8 responses.

A note on this clonotype: Its cognate antigen is unknown.

One entry per CDR3 protein results from TCRdb running MiXCR on the 5' RACE reads. The sample has about 61,000 distinct CDR3 sequences; about 12% are singletons. The sequence came from an adult who was a healthcare worker with PCR-confirmed SARS-CoV-2 infection or an uninfected control (not recorded which). The donor label of this sample is uncertain. Here the sequenced sample was whole blood, taken at baseline.

The CDR3 loop is CASSYSSVGSYNSPLHF. In DNA, the CDR3 is TGTGCCAGCAGTTACTCGAGTGTGGGGAGCTATAATTCACCCCTCCACTTT. This rearrangement joins TRBV6-5 to TRBJ1-6, with unresolved D. Germline values: CDR1 MNHEY, CDR2 SVGAGI. Trimming stripped 0 bases from V and 3 bases from J, with 12 bases between. CDR3 size: 17 residues.